The sequence of this T cell receptor beta chain was determined in a study of blood T cell repertoires in COVID-19. Overall study: In each case, the material was cDNA or gDNA derived from T cells, B-cell-depleted T cells, or PBMCs.

Sequencing used immunoSEQ multiplex PCR; TCRdb keeps in-frame clones, though not all of them. The sample has roughly 200,000 clones; around 80% are singletons. Germline-derived CDR1 and CDR2 are LGHDT and YNNKEL (reference sequence). Trimming at V came to 0 bases and at J to 11 bases, leaving 6 bases not matched to a gene. The CDR3 is made up of 13 amino acids. The receptor's source is a woman of 80 years or more with COVID-19, enrolled during active disease. The sequenced sample consisted of peripheral blood. The V and J genes are TRBV3-1 (or the pseudogene TRBV3-2) and TRBJ1-1, with 7 positions matching TRBD1. In nucleotides, the CDR3 is TGTGCCAGCAGCCAAGACAGACAGGGTAGCGCTTTCTTT. Its translation is CASSQDRQGSAFF.